This entry concerns a single T cell receptor beta chain. The antigen remains undetermined. Germline V CDR1 and CDR2: LNHDA, SQIVND (reference sequence). V was cut by 5 bases and J by 1 base, with 14 bases left in between. There are 15 residues in the CDR3. Positively selected for CCR7, the CD45RO-negative cells used as naive CD8 cells excluded terminally differentiated effector memory CD45RA+ cells. This record belongs to a study of shared clonotypes between healthy human individuals. Turning to the study itself: Used for every donor were three CD4 naive, three CD4 memory, two CD8 naive and one CD8 memory plate.

The data were produced by immunoSEQ multiplex PCR, yet TCRdb's version contains in-frame clones alone and is incomplete. Of about 2.1 million clones listed, just under 95% are singletons. The study's findings and limits: Naive subsets generally had larger estimated richness than memory subsets.

This sequence joins TRBV19 and TRBJ2-5, with TRBD2 as a possible D gene (5 bases). This receptor was obtained from a young man in good health. Some clones in this sample may be carry-over from other donors' samples. Sequencing input: naive CD8+ T cells from PBMCs. In DNA form, the CDR3 reads TGTGCCAGTAGTCTTAGAGGGTTAGCCCAAGAGACCCAGTACTTC. The encoded protein is CASSLRGLAQETQYF.